The 15 T cell receptor beta chains given below trace back to one sample, sequenced in a study of blood T cell repertoires in COVID-19. Some clones are missing from TCRdb's copy, which holds only in-frame ones; the method was immunoSEQ multiplex PCR. This table has 200,000 to 300,000 clones, about 79% appearing once. The sequencing input was peripheral blood. Receptors originate from a man aged 35 to 55 who had recovered from COVID-19.

The genes are TRBV7-2 and TRBJ1-2, with a tentative D call TRBD1 (5 bases). Trimming shortened V by 5 bases and J by 4 bases, and 14 bases separated the two germline ends. The CDR3 has 14 amino acids. The germline gives CDR1 SGHTA, CDR2 FQGNSA. CDR3: CASSAQGLGYGYTF. The CDR3 nucleotides read TGTGCCAGCAGCGCTCAGGGTCTCGGCTATGGCTACACCTTC.

The V and J genes are TRBV27 and TRBJ2-2, with 9 bases that match TRBD1. The germline V gene encodes CDR1 MNHEY and CDR2 SMNVEV (reference sequence). V lost 2 bases and J lost 5; bases outside the gene matches: 9. CDR3 length: 17 residues. In nucleotides, the CDR3 is TGTGCCAGCAGTTTACTAGGAGGACAGGGGTCTACCGGGGAGCTGTTTTTT. Its translation is CASSLLGGQGSTGELFF.

The chain has TRBV7-2 and TRBJ1-2; perhaps TRBD1 as D (6 bases). Trimming stripped 3 bases from V and 2 bases from J, with 10 bases between. Germline values: CDR1 SGHTA, CDR2 FQGNSA. This CDR3 spans 14 amino acids. CDR3 amino acids: CASSLSGVNYGYTF. In nucleotides, the CDR3 is TGTGCCAGCAGCTTGTCAGGGGTCAACTATGGCTACACCTTC.

The DNA for the CDR3 is TGTGCCAGCAGTCGGGACAGGGGGTCCTACAATGAGCAGTTCTTC. Translating gives CASSRDRGSYNEQFF. V usage is TRBV27 and J usage is TRBJ2-1; TRBD1 matches at 11 bases. Trimming cost V 5 bases and J 1 base; bases outside gene matches: 1. Germline CDR1 and CDR2: MNHEY and SMNVEV (reference sequence). There are 15 residues in the CDR3.

The sample holds many counts of this clone. The V gene is TRBV15, the J gene TRBJ2-1, with 7 bases lining up with TRBD2. In germline, CDR1 is LNHNV, CDR2 YYDKDF (reference sequence). With V trimmed by 2 bases and J by 9 bases, 13 bases remained unmatched. The CDR3 spans 16 residues. CDR3: CATSRNPGGSLVEQFF. CDR3 bases: TGTGCCACCAGCAGAAATCCGGGAGGTTCTCTGGTTGAGCAGTTCTTC.

V and J are TRBV30 and TRBJ2-5; 7 nucleotides match TRBD2. Germline-derived CDR1 and CDR2 are GTSNPN and SVGIG (reference sequence). This CDR3 has 15 amino acids. V trimming: 0 bases; J trimming: 7 bases; junction bases outside the gene matches: 11. The CDR3, as DNA: TGTGCCTGGAGTGTCGGACTAGTTTTCGGAGGGACCCAGTACTTC. This encodes CAWSVGLVFGGTQYF.

The J gene is TRBJ2-4, the V gene TRBV25-1, with D unclear. The CDR3 sequence is 13 residues long. Germline-derived CDR1 and CDR2 are MGHDK and SYGVNS. The V and J ends lost 6 bases and 8 bases respectively, with 14 bases between them. The CDR3 DNA sequence: TGTGCCAGCAGCTCCCCTGCCCGGGACATTCAGTACTTC. Translation: CASSSPARDIQYF.

The chain combines TRBV9 with TRBJ2-2, with D possibly being TRBD2 (6 bases). With 4 bases removed from V and 6 bases from J, the gap between germline ends came to 13 bases. The CDR3 sequence is 14 residues long. CDR1 and CDR2 from the germline V gene are SGDLS and YYNGEE. The CDR3 DNA follows: TGTGCCAGCAGCCTCGGGACTTCCGCCGGGGAGCTGTTTTTT. It is translated as CASSLGTSAGELFF. Full variable domain (rest looked up from reference TRBV9 and TRBJ2-2): DSGVTQTPKHLITATGQRVTLRCSPRSGDLSVYWYQQSLDQGLQFLIQYYNGEERAKGNILERFSAQQFPDLHSELNLSSLELGDSALYFCASSLGTSAGELFFGEGSRLTVL.

CDR3 amino acids: CASSYDGSRDGELFF. The CDR3, as DNA: TGTGCCAGCAGTTACGACGGGTCCCGAGACGGGGAGCTGTTTTTT. V usage is TRBV6-5 and J usage is TRBJ2-2, with D unclear. In germline, CDR1 is MNHEY, CDR2 SVGAGI. The CDR3 totals 15 residues. Trimming cost V 2 bases and J 7 bases, with 14 bases left between them.

This clone was observed a single time. The chain couples TRBV30 to TRBJ1-1, with D unclear. The CDR3 loop spans 12 amino acids. Trimming removed 0 bases from V and 5 bases from J, with 7 bases in between. Germline values: CDR1 GTSNPN, CDR2 SVGIG (reference sequence). CDR3 protein: CAWSVRGTEAFF. The CDR3 DNA reads as TGTGCCTGGAGTGTACGAGGGACTGAAGCTTTCTTT.

The CDR3 DNA reads TGTGCCCCCCTCAACGGGGGAAAGAACACTGAAGCTTTCTTT. Its protein is CAPLNGGKNTEAFF. This sequence joins TRBV21-1 and TRBJ1-1. TRBV21-1 is marked as a pseudogene. The CDR3 spans 14 residues.

The chain is built from TRBV7-2 and TRBJ1-3; TRBD1 is a possible D gene (5 bases). Deletions cut 4 bases from V and 9 bases from J, with 10 bases between. This CDR3 has 12 residues. Per the germline V gene, CDR1 is SGHTA and CDR2 is FQGNSA. The CDR3 spells CASSSRGGTIYF. The DNA for the CDR3 is TGTGCCAGCAGCTCCCGGGGGGGCACCATATATTTT.

The rearrangement links TRBV7-6 to TRBJ2-7, with 10 bases matching TRBD1. The germline gives CDR1 SGHVS, CDR2 FNYEAQ. J was trimmed by 4 bases and V by 4 bases; bases with no gene match: 10. This CDR3 is built from 16 residues. The CDR3 DNA follows: TGTGCCAGCAGCTCGTCCGTGACAGGGGGCTCGTACGAGCAGTACTTC. As protein: CASSSSVTGGSYEQYF.

V is TRBV9 and J is TRBJ2-3, with D possibly matching TRBD2 (6 bases). CDR3 length equals 15 residues. Deletions cut 4 bases from V and 1 base from J, with 13 bases between. The V gene's germline CDR1 is SGDLS and CDR2 YYNGEE. The CDR3 here is CASSPLAERTDTQYF. CDR3 nucleotides: TGTGCCAGCAGCCCCTTAGCGGAACGCACAGATACGCAGTATTTT.

This sequence joins TRBV18 and TRBJ2-1; 10 nucleotides match TRBD2. Germline-derived CDR1 and CDR2 are KGHSH and LQKENI. The CDR3 totals 17 residues. V shed 4 bases, J shed 8 bases, and the junction held 14 bases outside the gene matches. Written as DNA, the CDR3 is TGTGCCAGCTCACTAAGTTCCCCGGCTAGCGGGAGTCATGAGCAGTTCTTC. It specifies CASSLSSPASGSHEQFF.